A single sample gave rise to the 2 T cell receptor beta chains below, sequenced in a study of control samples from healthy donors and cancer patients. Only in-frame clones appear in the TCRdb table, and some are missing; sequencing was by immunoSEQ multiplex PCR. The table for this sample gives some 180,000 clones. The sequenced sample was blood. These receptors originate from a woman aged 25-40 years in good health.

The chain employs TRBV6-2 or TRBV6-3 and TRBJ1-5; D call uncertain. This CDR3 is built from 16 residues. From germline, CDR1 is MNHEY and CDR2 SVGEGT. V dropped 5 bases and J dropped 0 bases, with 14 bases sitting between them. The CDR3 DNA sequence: TGTGCCAGCAGTAGATGGGTGCTCCATAGCAATCAGCCCCAGCATTTT. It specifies CASSRWVLHSNQPQHF.

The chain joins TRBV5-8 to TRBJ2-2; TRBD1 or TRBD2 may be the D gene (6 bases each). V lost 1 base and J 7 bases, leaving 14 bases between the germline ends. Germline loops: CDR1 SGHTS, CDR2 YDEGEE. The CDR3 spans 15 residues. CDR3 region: CASSLSNREVGELFF. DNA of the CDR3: TGTGCCAGCAGCTTGTCCAACAGGGAGGTCGGGGAGCTGTTTTTT.